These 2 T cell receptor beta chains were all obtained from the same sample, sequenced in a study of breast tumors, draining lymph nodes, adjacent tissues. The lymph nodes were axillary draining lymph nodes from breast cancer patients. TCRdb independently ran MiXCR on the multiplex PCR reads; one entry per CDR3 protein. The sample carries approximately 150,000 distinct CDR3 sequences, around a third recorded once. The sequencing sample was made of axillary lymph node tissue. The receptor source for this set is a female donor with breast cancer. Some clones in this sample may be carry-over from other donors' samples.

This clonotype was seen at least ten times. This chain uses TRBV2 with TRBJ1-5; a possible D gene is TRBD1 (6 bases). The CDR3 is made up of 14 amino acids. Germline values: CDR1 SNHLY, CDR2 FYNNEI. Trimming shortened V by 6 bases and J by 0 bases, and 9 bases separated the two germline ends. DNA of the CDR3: TGTGCCAGCAGCGGACAGTATAGCAATCAGCCCCAGCATTTT. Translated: CASSGQYSNQPQHF.

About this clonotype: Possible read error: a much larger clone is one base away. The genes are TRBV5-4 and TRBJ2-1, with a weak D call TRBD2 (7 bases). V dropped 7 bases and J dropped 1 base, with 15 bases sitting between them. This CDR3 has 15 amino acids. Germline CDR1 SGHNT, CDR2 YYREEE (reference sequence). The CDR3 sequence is CASLPGGTSYNEQFF. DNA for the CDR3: TGTGCCAGCCTCCCGGGGGGCACTTCCTACAATGAGCAGTTCTTC.